Below, 28 T cell receptor beta chains from the same sample are listed, as sequenced in a study of siplizumab effects on memory and regulatory T cells (dated by TCRdb to between 2019 and 2020). Libraries came from the immunoSEQ multiplex PCR assay. In its TCRdb copy, this immuneACCESS table keeps in-frame sequences only and misses some clones. Where compared with another copy, unresolved V genes explain less than half of these, and the others have no known cause. This sample holds 85,000 or so clones; 95% were observed only once. Jointly, the top ten make up approximately 18% of the sample. Material for sequencing was CD8+ T cells sorted from blood. The origin of the receptors is a human donor in good health.

This clone occurred once. The chain recombines TRBV4-1 with TRBJ2-7; 13 bases fit TRBD2. Germline-derived CDR1 and CDR2 are MGHRA and YSYEKL. The CDR3 is 18 amino acids. V shed 3 bases, J shed 1 base, and the junction held 9 bases outside the gene matches. The CDR3 protein is CASSQHPGLAGESYEQYF. The CDR3 DNA is TGCGCCAGCAGCCAGCACCCCGGACTAGCGGGAGAGTCCTACGAGCAGTACTTC.

The V gene is TRBV6-1, the J gene TRBJ2-1, with D perhaps TRBD2 (6 bases). The germline V gene has CDR1 MNHNS and CDR2 SASEGT. Trimming took 3 bases from V and 8 from J, leaving 11 bases between them. This CDR3 has 13 amino acids. The CDR3 reads CASSEEGWYEQFF. As DNA, the CDR3 is TGTGCCAGCAGTGAGGAGGGGTGGTATGAGCAGTTCTTC.

J is TRBJ1-1 and V is TRBV19; 11 bases are a match to TRBD1. The germline gives CDR1 LNHDA, CDR2 SQIVND (reference sequence). V gave up 0 bases and J gave up 11 bases; unmatched junction bases: 5. CDR3 length: 14 residues. The CDR3 nucleotides read TGTGCCAGTAGTATAGATTGGACAGGGGGCTTGGCTTTCTTT. Protein sequence: CASSIDWTGGLAFF.

The chain is built from TRBV11-2 and TRBJ2-2; 11 bases align to TRBD2. With 1 base clipped from V and 6 bases from J, the junction kept 4 bases outside the gene matches. CDR3 length: 16 amino acids. The germline CDR1 and CDR2 sequences are SGHAT and FQNNGV. CDR3 DNA: TGTGCCAGCAGCTTAGTACTAGCGGGAGTCCCCGGGGAGCTGTTTTTT. Protein: CASSLVLAGVPGELFF.

The chain combines TRBV5-1 with TRBJ2-5; 8 nucleotides align to TRBD2. V gave up 1 base and J gave up 5 bases; unmatched junction bases: 13. Germline V gives CDR1 SGHRS, CDR2 YFSETQ. The CDR3 spans 17 residues. CDR3 residues: CASSLFTSGDVRETQYF. CDR3 nucleotide sequence: TGCGCCAGCAGCTTGTTCACTAGCGGAGACGTGCGGGAGACCCAGTACTTC.

The chain combines TRBV5-1 with TRBJ2-1; D remains unclear. V lost 2 bases to trimming and J lost 8 bases, with 5 bases between them. The V gene's germline CDR1 is SGHRS and CDR2 YFSETQ. The CDR3 is 11 amino acids. The DNA for the CDR3 is TGCGCCAGCAGCTTAGGGTATGAGCAGTTCTTC. Translating it yields CASSLGYEQFF. Filled out from reference TRBV5-1 and TRBJ2-1, the complete variable domain reads KAGVTQTPRYLIKTRGQQVTLSCSPISGHRSVSWYQQTPGQGLQFLFEYFSETQRNKGNFPGRFSGRQFSNSRSEMNVSTLELGDSALYLCASSLGYEQFFGPGTRLTVL.

This sequence joins TRBV4-1 and TRBJ2-7; D gene uncertain. The CDR3 covers 16 residues. Germline assignment: CDR1 MGHRA and CDR2 YSYEKL. The V end lost 2 bases, the J end lost 0 bases, and 14 bases lay between the germline ends. Written as DNA, the CDR3 is TGCGCCAGCAGCCAATCTATCGCGAGCGACTCCTACGAGCAGTACTTC. This gives the protein CASSQSIASDSYEQYF.

This sequence joins TRBV4-1 and TRBJ1-3, with 9 nucleotides matching TRBD1. Trimming cost V 1 base and J 3 bases; bases outside gene matches: 4. The CDR3 loop spans 16 amino acids. Germline loops: CDR1 MGHRA, CDR2 YSYEKL. CDR3 sequence reads: CASSQVTGGDGNTIYF. CDR3 nucleotide sequence: TGCGCCAGCAGCCAAGTTACAGGGGGCGATGGAAACACCATATATTTT.

The chain joins TRBV7-9 to TRBJ1-1; D is possibly TRBD1 (5 bases). V was shortened by 5 bases and J by 0 bases, with 16 bases between the two germline ends. The CDR3 runs to 16 residues. Germline lookup yields CDR1 SEHNR and CDR2 FQNEAQ (reference sequence). The CDR3 spells CASSPTGPRLNTEAFF. For the CDR3, the DNA is TGTGCCAGCAGCCCAACGGGACCGCGTTTGAACACTGAAGCTTTCTTT. The whole variable domain, filled in from reference TRBV7-9 and TRBJ1-1, reads DTGVSQNPRHKITKRGQNVTFRCDPISEHNRLYWYRQTLGQGPEFLTYFQNEAQLEKSRLLSDRFSAERPKGSFSTLEIQRTEQGDSAMYLCASSPTGPRLNTEAFFGQGTRLTVV.

The rearrangement uses TRBV10-2 and TRBJ2-7; possibly TRBD2 for D (5 bases). V lost 2 bases and J lost 1, with 9 bases in between. Germline V gene sequence: CDR1 WSHSY, CDR2 SAAADI. CDR3 size: 14 residues. This CDR3 is CASSEAGGSYEQYF. CDR3 bases: TGCGCCAGCAGTGAGGCGGGTGGGTCCTACGAGCAGTACTTC.

The rearrangement uses TRBV2 and TRBJ2-1; perhaps TRBD2 as D (5 bases). V lost 6 bases and J lost 9, with 21 bases in between. Germline V lookup: CDR1 SNHLY, CDR2 FYNNEI. The CDR3 spans 15 residues. CDR3: CASRARGEGKVEQFF. The CDR3 DNA sequence: TGTGCCAGCAGGGCCCGGGGAGAAGGAAAGGTTGAGCAGTTCTTC.

This chain connects TRBV9 to TRBJ2-3; D ambiguous. The CDR3 covers 14 residues. Germline loops: CDR1 SGDLS, CDR2 YYNGEE. Trimming left V 0 bases short and J 2 bases short, with 7 bases between. The CDR3 spells CASSVEGSTDTQYF. CDR3 sequence (DNA): TGTGCCAGCAGCGTAGAGGGCTCCACAGATACGCAGTATTTT.

The rearrangement links TRBV19 to TRBJ2-1; 8 bases line up with TRBD2. CDR3 length equals 14 residues. Germline CDR1 LNHDA, CDR2 SQIVND (reference sequence). V was pared by 3 bases and J by 4 bases, with 2 bases of the junction left unmatched. The CDR3 DNA follows: TGTGCCAGTAGTATCCCGGGAGGGTACAATGAGCAGTTCTTC. It translates to CASSIPGGYNEQFF.

The V and J genes are TRBV5-1 and TRBJ2-5; TRBD1 is a possible D gene (6 bases). The V gene's germline CDR1 is SGHRS and CDR2 YFSETQ. Trimming cost V 4 bases and J 2 bases, with 18 bases left between them. The CDR3 is made up of 16 amino acids. The CDR3 DNA reads as TGCGCCAGCAGCAACCGACAGGATTCGATTCAAGAGACCCAGTACTTC. This codes for CASSNRQDSIQETQYF.

The CDR3 loop is CASSTTGLTSYEQYF. The DNA for the CDR3 is TGTGCCAGTAGTACTACGGGACTAACTTCTTACGAGCAGTACTTC. The chain couples TRBV19 to TRBJ2-5; 7 bases agree with TRBD2. The end of the DNA aligns better with TRBJ2-7, so the J call may be wrong. The CDR3 has 15 residues. Germline assignment: CDR1 LNHDA and CDR2 SQIVND (reference sequence).

The chain joins TRBV25-1 to TRBJ2-1; no firm D call. The CDR3 spans 15 residues. Germline V lookup: CDR1 MGHDK, CDR2 SYGVNS. V was shortened by 2 bases and J by 6 bases, with 14 bases between the two germline ends. CDR3 bases: TGTGCCAGCAGTGAACCCCTTGACACCTCCAATGAGCAGTTCTTC. Protein: CASSEPLDTSNEQFF.

V and J are TRBV19 and TRBJ2-5; D call uncertain. CDR1 is LNHDA, CDR2 SQIVND, per germline (reference sequence). Trimming pared 3 bases from V and 5 bases from J, leaving 16 bases between. This CDR3 has 15 residues. The CDR3 spells CASSIIGSSMETQYF. The CDR3 region has the DNA TGTGCCAGTAGTATTATAGGGTCATCAATGGAGACCCAGTACTTC.

The gene calls are TRBV4-1 and TRBJ1-5; TRBD1 matches at 9 bases. Germline values: CDR1 MGHRA, CDR2 YSYEKL. The V and J ends lost 5 bases and 8 bases, in that order; junction bases with no gene match: 4. This CDR3 contains 13 residues. The CDR3 loop is CASSYRGQEPQHF. The CDR3, as DNA: TGCGCCAGCAGCTACAGGGGGCAAGAGCCCCAGCATTTT.

The CDR3 protein is CASKPRGGWSTEAFF. CDR3 DNA sequence: TGTGCCAGTAAACCTCGAGGGGGCTGGAGCACTGAAGCTTTCTTT. The chain has TRBV19 and TRBJ1-1; TRBD1 matches 7 bases. V shed 7 bases and J 4 bases; nucleotides not matched to a gene: 12. The CDR3 is 15 residues long. The germline V gene encodes CDR1 LNHDA and CDR2 SQIVND (reference sequence). The whole variable domain, filled in from reference TRBV19 and TRBJ1-1, reads DGGITQSPKYLFRKEGQNVTLSCEQNLNHDAMYWYRQDPGQGLRLIYYSQIVNDFQKGDIAEGYSVSREKKESFPLTVTSAQKNPTAFYLCASKPRGGWSTEAFFGQGTRLTVV.

The J gene is TRBJ2-7, the V gene TRBV21-1; the table's D call, TRBD2, has no DNA check behind it. TRBV21-1 has pseudogene status. The CDR3 is 17 residues long. The CDR3 coding sequence is TGTGCCAGCAGCAAAGCGACCGCCCCAGGGAGGTCCTACGAGCAGTACTTC. Translation: CASSKATAPGRSYEQYF.

In its sample, this clone was seen once. The chain recombines TRBV5-1 with TRBJ1-1; D gene uncertain. Germline lookup yields CDR1 SGHRS and CDR2 YFSETQ. V lost 1 base to trimming and J lost 0 bases, with 13 bases between them. CDR3 length: 16 amino acids. The CDR3 DNA follows: TGCGCCAGCAGCTTGAGACCGAGGACCTTGAACACTGAAGCTTTCTTT. Protein product: CASSLRPRTLNTEAFF.

V gene TRBV7-3 combines with J gene TRBJ2-2; no clear D. Trimming stripped 5 bases from V and 4 bases from J, with 8 bases between. CDR3 size: 13 residues. Germline CDR1 SGHTA, CDR2 FQGTGA. Written as DNA, the CDR3 is TGTGCCAGCAGCCCAAGCTTCACCGGGGAGCTGTTTTTT. This encodes CASSPSFTGELFF.

The chain employs TRBV6-5 and TRBJ2-7, with TRBD2 as a possible D gene (5 bases). Trimming removed 7 bases at V and 2 bases at J, with 15 bases between. This CDR3 spans 14 amino acids. Germline CDR1 MNHEY, CDR2 SVGAGI. The DNA of the CDR3 is TGTGCCAGCAACGGGCGGGTAGGGCCCTACGAGCAGTACTTC. This gives the protein CASNGRVGPYEQYF.

The count of this clone is one. V and J are TRBV19 and TRBJ2-7; 12 nucleotides agree with TRBD1. J lost 4 bases, V lost 3 bases, and 4 bases had no gene match. Germline V lookup: CDR1 LNHDA, CDR2 SQIVND (reference sequence). The CDR3 is made up of 15 amino acids. The CDR3 DNA follows: TGTGCCAGTAGTATCGGGACAGGGGGCCGGTACGAGCAGTACTTC. Translating gives CASSIGTGGRYEQYF.

The chain carries TRBV11-2 and TRBJ1-2; D might be TRBD1 (6 bases). Germline assignment: CDR1 SGHAT and CDR2 FQNNGV. This CDR3 comprises 14 residues. V lost 4 bases and J 5 bases, leaving 14 bases between the germline ends. The CDR3 nucleotides read TGTGCCAGCAGCTACGACAGGAGCCTTTATGGCTACACCTTC. It codes for CASSYDRSLYGYTF.

The chain joins TRBV5-6 to TRBJ2-1; D not resolved. CDR1 is SGHDT and CDR2 is YYEEEE in the germline V gene. Between the trimmed V and J ends, which lost 1 base and 2 bases, there was a span of 10 bases. The CDR3 is 15 residues long. CDR3 amino acids: CASSLLGDAYNEQFF. DNA for the CDR3: TGTGCCAGCAGCTTGTTAGGAGATGCCTACAATGAGCAGTTCTTC.

The V call is TRBV28, the J call TRBJ2-7; 10 positions agree with TRBD2. Unmatched junction bases numbered 7, after V lost 4 bases and J lost 4 bases. Germline V gives CDR1 MDHEN, CDR2 SYDVKM. This CDR3 contains 15 residues. This chain's CDR3 is CASSSSGSRHYEQYF. The CDR3 DNA reads as TGTGCCAGCAGTTCTAGCGGGAGTAGGCATTACGAGCAGTACTTC.

The chain employs TRBV28 and TRBJ2-7; 7 bases align to TRBD2. The V gene end was trimmed by 8 bases and the J gene end by 2 bases; junction bases not matched to a gene: 9. CDR3 length: 14 amino acids. Germline V lookup: CDR1 MDHEN, CDR2 SYDVKM. The CDR3 coding sequence is TGTGCCAGCGGACTAGGGAGGGGAACCTACGAGCAGTACTTC. It encodes CASGLGRGTYEQYF. The entire variable domain, with the rest obtained from reference TRBV28 and TRBJ2-7, is as follows: DVKVTQSSRYLVKRTGEKVFLECVQDMDHENMFWYRQDPGLGLRLIYFSYDVKMKEKGDIPEGYSVSREKKERFSLILESASTNQTSMYLCASGLGRGTYEQYFGPGTRLTVT.